Listed below are T cell receptor beta chains from one sample, sequenced in a study of cytomegalovirus exposure and HLA in healthy donors. Using immunoSEQ multiplex PCR, the repertoire was profiled, and TCRdb retains in-frame clones only, with some absent. The sample lists about 180,000 clones, more than 60% occurring once. Sequencing used PBMCs. These receptors all stem from a human donor in good health. CDR3s include the opening cysteine and the closing phenylalanine or tryptophan. A D gene is named only where the DNA matches it firmly. Size is stated for part of the rows, as once, few or many counts, or as a class when the clone is expanded.

>TRBD1|TRBJ1-1|-|TRBV6-5
CASSYLQGVETEAFF
TGTGCCAGCAGTTACCTACAGGGGGTAGAGACTGAAGCTTTCTTT
>TRBD1|TRBJ1-2|-|TRBV2
CASTEGTGNYGYTF
TGTGCCAGCACAGAAGGGACAGGGAACTATGGCTACACCTTC
>-|TRBJ2-7|few|TRBV19
CASSSRQPYEQYF
TGTGCCAGTAGTAGTAGACAGCCCTACGAGCAGTACTTC
>-|TRBJ1-5|-|TRBV5-6
CASTSPPRASQPQHF
TGTGCCAGCACCTCACCTCCCAGGGCGAGTCAGCCCCAGCATTTT
>TRBD1|TRBJ1-6|-|TRBV9
CASSPQTGPNSPLHF
TGTGCCAGCAGCCCCCAGACAGGGCCCAATTCACCCCTCCACTTT
>-|TRBJ1-1|-|TRBV9
CASSVGNRRDTEAFF
TGTGCCAGCAGCGTAGGGAACCGCCGGGACACTGAAGCTTTCTTT
>-|TRBJ1-5|-|TRBV9
CASSAQDTAYSNQPQHF
TGTGCCAGCAGCGCCCAAGACACGGCTTATAGCAATCAGCCCCAGCATTTT
>-|TRBJ2-7|-|TRBV6-5
CASGQSYEQYF
TGTGCCAGCGGACAGTCCTACGAGCAGTACTTC
>-|TRBJ2-3|-|TRBV9
CASSSRSREADTQYF
TGTGCCAGCAGCTCTAGGTCCCGAGAGGCAGATACGCAGTATTTT
>TRBD2|TRBJ2-1|-|TRBV5-1
CASSGLAGGPHEQFF
TGCGCCAGCAGCGGGCTAGCGGGGGGGCCGCATGAGCAGTTCTTC
>TRBD2|TRBJ2-5|-|TRBV18
CASSPSWASGGREEETQYF
TGTGCCAGCTCACCAAGTTGGGCTAGCGGGGGCAGGGAGGAAGAGACCCAGTACTTC
>-|TRBJ2-5|-|TRBV5-6
CASSLSGNVKTQYF
TGTGCCAGCAGCCTATCCGGGAACGTTAAGACCCAGTACTTC
>TRBD2|TRBJ2-2|-|TRBV7-2
CASSLMGLAGGANTGELFF
TGTGCCAGCAGCTTAATGGGACTAGCGGGCGGGGCGAACACCGGGGAGCTGTTTTTT
>TRBD1|TRBJ2-7|-|TRBV25-1
CASSGTGGHEQYF
TGTGCCAGCAGTGGCACAGGGGGCCATGAGCAGTACTTC
>-|TRBJ2-5|-|TRBV6-1
CASKWGQLQETQYF
TGTGCCAGCAAATGGGGGCAGTTACAAGAGACCCAGTACTTC
>-|TRBJ1-5|-|TRBV6-1
CASSERQGNQPQHF
TGTGCCAGCAGTGAACGGCAGGGCAATCAGCCCCAGCATTTT
>-|TRBJ1-5|-|TRBV21-1
CASTRGGGGNQPQHF
TGTGCCAGCACCCGGGGCGGGGGTGGCAATCAGCCCCAGCATTTT
>-|TRBJ1-2|-|TRBV7-6
CASSSRGDGYTF
TGTGCCAGCAGCTCGCGGGGGGATGGCTACACCTTC
>TRBD1|TRBJ1-1|-|TRBV9
CASSPQGANTEAFF
TGTGCCAGCAGCCCACAGGGGGCGAACACTGAAGCTTTCTTT
>-|TRBJ1-4|-|TRBV5-1
CASRDGGGEKLFF
TGCGCCAGCAGGGACGGCGGGGGTGAAAAACTGTTTTTT
>-|TRBJ2-1|-|TRBV5-4
CASTQPGSSYNEQFF
TGTGCCAGCACCCAGCCGGGTAGCTCCTACAATGAGCAGTTCTTC